Each of the 29 T cell receptor beta chains below was sequenced from the same sample in a study of cytomegalovirus exposure and HLA in healthy donors. PCR used 60 Vbeta primers and 13 Jbeta primers. This table comes from immunoSEQ multiplex PCR, and its TCRdb copy is limited to in-frame clones, with some not included. The sample yields about 160,000 clones, of which the top ten take up 1.5% to 2%. The sequenced sample was PBMCs. The receptors come from a woman in her forties or fifties in good health and CMV-seronegative.

This chain connects TRBV29-1 to TRBJ2-5; 7 bases line up with TRBD2. V lost 4 bases, J lost 11 bases, and 10 bases stayed unmatched. This CDR3 has 12 amino acids. CDR1 is SQVTM, CDR2 ANQGSEA, per germline. CDR3 region: CSVVTPAGEQYF. Written as DNA, the CDR3 is TGCAGCGTTGTGACTCCGGCGGGGGAGCAGTACTTC.

A word on this clone: Germline is not matched at one junction end, which may reflect a read error. The sample carries other DNA sequences with the same CDR3. This rearrangement joins TRBV15 to TRBJ2-5; TRBD1 aligns across 8 bases. Germline V gene sequence: CDR1 LNHNV, CDR2 YYDKDF (reference sequence). The CDR3 runs to 16 residues. The CDR3 reads CATSRRGQGSRETQYF. The CDR3 region has the DNA TGCGCCACCAGCAGACGAGGACAGGGCTCTAGGGAGACCCAGTACTTC.

The chain recombines TRBV9 with TRBJ1-3; D gene ambiguous. The V and J ends lost 3 bases and 4 bases respectively, with 17 bases between them. Germline V gene data show CDR1 as SGDLS and CDR2 as YYNGEE. This CDR3 contains 16 residues. CDR3 region: CASSASPKEAGNTIYF. The DNA of the CDR3 is TGTGCCAGCAGCGCCAGCCCTAAGGAGGCCGGAAACACCATATATTTT.

The chain is built from TRBV27 and TRBJ2-5, with D tentatively TRBD2 (5 bases). Trimming shortened V by 5 bases and J by 2 bases, and 12 bases separated the two germline ends. CDR3 length: 14 residues. Germline-derived CDR1 and CDR2 are MNHEY and SMNVEV (reference sequence). As DNA, the CDR3 is TGTGCCAGCAGTACTCGTTCGGGGCAAGAGACCCAGTACTTC. It specifies CASSTRSGQETQYF.

V gene TRBV4-3 combines with J gene TRBJ2-3; 7 nucleotides line up with TRBD2. The V and J ends lost 0 bases and 5 bases, in that order; junction bases with no gene match: 11. The CDR3 sequence is 17 residues long. Looked up from germline, CDR1 is LGHNA and CDR2 is YSLEER. The CDR3 nucleotides are TGCGCCAGCAGCCAAGATTCACCAGCGGGGTTGGGAGATACGCAGTATTTT. Residues: CASSQDSPAGLGDTQYF.

This chain uses TRBV10-3 with TRBJ2-7, with D uncertain. From germline, CDR1 is ENHRY and CDR2 SYGVKD. The V end was cut by 8 bases, the J end by 0 bases, with 14 bases between. The CDR3 length is 14 residues. As DNA, the CDR3 is TGTGCCATCTCTCCCCGGGTGATCTCCTACGAGCAGTACTTC. It yields the protein CAISPRVISYEQYF.

The chain recombines TRBV5-4 with TRBJ2-3; 7 bases are a match to TRBD2. In germline, CDR1 is SGHNT, CDR2 YYREEE (reference sequence). Trimming took 4 bases from V and 4 from J; bases not matched to a gene: 6. CDR3 size: 14 residues. CDR3 DNA: TGTGCCAGCAGCGGGAGGGTGGGGGCAGATACGCAGTATTTT. Translated, it gives CASSGRVGADTQYF.

V gene TRBV28 combines with J gene TRBJ2-1; TRBD2 might be the D (6 bases). Germline V gives CDR1 MDHEN, CDR2 SYDVKM. CDR3 length: 15 residues. Trimming removed 6 bases from V and 5 bases from J, with 17 bases in between. The CDR3 nucleotides are TGTGCCAGCAGAGCCGGCGGAGGGATTCACAATGAGCAGTTCTTC. Protein product: CASRAGGGIHNEQFF.

The J gene is TRBJ2-7, the V gene TRBV19; 11 bases line up with TRBD1. This CDR3 comprises 15 residues. CDR1 is LNHDA, CDR2 SQIVND, per germline (reference sequence). The V and J ends lost 7 bases and 2 bases, in that order; junction bases with no gene match: 7. CDR3 sequence: CASTRGQGATYEQYF. The CDR3 DNA sequence: TGTGCCAGTACGAGAGGACAGGGGGCGACCTACGAGCAGTACTTC.

The chain employs TRBV30 and TRBJ1-1; D uncertain. The CDR3 consists of 13 residues. Trimming cost V 0 bases and J 7 bases, with 12 bases left between them. Germline values: CDR1 GTSNPN, CDR2 SVGIG (reference sequence). The CDR3 region is CAWSVAARGEAFF. The CDR3 DNA is TGTGCCTGGAGTGTAGCGGCAAGAGGTGAAGCTTTCTTT. Based on the CDR3 plus reference TRBV30 and TRBJ1-1, the full variable domain is SQTIHQWPATLVQPVGSPLSLECTVEGTSNPNLYWYRQAAGRGLQLLFYSVGIGQISSEVPQNLSASRPQDRQFILSSKKLLLSDSGFYLCAWSVAARGEAFFGQGTRLTVV.

As DNA, the CDR3 is TGTGCCAGCAGCGACAGGGTAGCCAATCAGCCCCAGCATTTT. This codes for CASSDRVANQPQHF. This chain joins TRBV11-3 and TRBJ1-5; 7 nucleotides agree with TRBD1. The CDR3 sequence is 14 residues long. Germline loops: CDR1 SGHNT, CDR2 YENEEA. J gave up 3 bases and V 5 bases, and 4 bases lay outside the gene matches. Variable domain in full (rest from reference TRBV11-3 and TRBJ1-5): EAGVVQSPRYKIIEKKQPVAFWCNPISGHNTLYWYLQNLGQGPELLIRYENEEAVDDSQLPKDRFSAERLKGVDSTLKIQPAELGDSAVYLCASSDRVANQPQHFGDGTRLSIL.

The genes are TRBV7-6 and TRBJ2-1; 9 positions match TRBD2. Germline CDR1 and CDR2: SGHVS and FNYEAQ. The CDR3 is 13 amino acids. The V segment lost 2 bases and the J segment 12 bases; nucleotides outside the gene matches: 5. The CDR3 is CASSLMREGRQFF. In DNA, the CDR3 is TGTGCCAGCAGCTTAATGCGGGAGGGCCGGCAGTTCTTC.

The rearrangement links TRBV30 to TRBJ1-4, with a possible D match to TRBD1 (6 bases). V dropped 5 bases and J dropped 2 bases, with 12 bases sitting between them. Germline CDR1 and CDR2: GTSNPN and SVGIG (reference sequence). This CDR3 is 14 amino acids long. The CDR3 DNA reads TGTGCCTGGCCGAGGGGGGGCACTAATGAAAAACTGTTTTTT. Translation gives CAWPRGGTNEKLFF.

Regarding this clone: An end of the junction does not agree with germline; a read error may underlie this. V and J are TRBV7-9 and TRBJ1-2; tentative D call: TRBD1 (5 bases). This CDR3 has 12 residues. Germline CDR1 reads SEHNR; CDR2 reads FQNEAQ (reference sequence). This CDR3 is CAGRTTNYGYTF. The CDR3, as DNA: TGTGCCGGCAGGACAACCAACTATGGCTACACCTTC.

The chain combines TRBV27 with TRBJ2-7; 7 bases map to TRBD1. Per the germline V gene, CDR1 is MNHEY and CDR2 is SMNVEV (reference sequence). The CDR3 sequence is 14 residues long. V was pared by 2 bases and J by 5 bases, with 6 bases of the junction left unmatched. This CDR3 is CASSLDRALHEQYF. In DNA form, the CDR3 reads TGTGCCAGCAGTTTAGACAGGGCTCTCCACGAGCAGTACTTC.

The genes are TRBV18 and TRBJ2-7, with 10 nucleotides matching TRBD2. CDR1 is KGHSH, CDR2 LQKENI, per germline. J gave up 2 bases and V 2 bases, and 3 bases lay outside the gene matches. The CDR3 contains 15 residues. The CDR3 nucleotides read TGTGCCAGCTCACCAGGGACTAGCGTCCCCTACGAGCAGTACTTC. Protein sequence: CASSPGTSVPYEQYF.

V gene TRBV28 combines with J gene TRBJ1-4; no clear D. The germline CDR1 and CDR2 sequences are MDHEN and SYDVKM. This CDR3 has 14 residues. With 2 bases removed from V and 2 bases from J, the gap between germline ends came to 6 bases. CDR3 nucleotides: TGTGCCAGCAGTTTAGCGATCACTAATGAAAAACTGTTTTTT. Protein product: CASSLAITNEKLFF.

The rearrangement joins TRBV4-1 to TRBJ1-2; D is undetermined. Trimming took off 1 base at V and 3 bases at J, with 12 bases between the two ends. The CDR3 runs to 15 residues. Germline values: CDR1 MGHRA, CDR2 YSYEKL. This chain's CDR3 is CASSQVRLGDYGYTF. For the CDR3, the DNA is TGCGCCAGCAGCCAAGTGAGACTCGGAGACTATGGCTACACCTTC.

The chain has TRBV28 and TRBJ1-3, with TRBD1 as a possible D gene (6 bases). V lost 7 bases, J lost 3 bases, and 16 bases lay in between. CDR3 length: 15 residues. CDR1 and CDR2 from the germline V gene are MDHEN and SYDVKM. For the CDR3, the DNA is TGTGCCAGCACCCCCCAGGGGCAATATGGAAACACCATATATTTT. Encoded protein: CASTPQGQYGNTIYF.

This sequence joins TRBV7-9 and TRBJ1-5; no clear D gene. From germline, CDR1 is SEHNR and CDR2 FQNEAQ (reference sequence). The CDR3 is 17 residues long. The V gene lost 0 bases and the J gene lost 0 bases, with 12 bases spanning the gap. The CDR3 sequence: CASSLAPPGYSNQPQHF. As DNA, the CDR3 is TGTGCCAGCAGCTTAGCCCCCCCAGGTTATAGCAATCAGCCCCAGCATTTT.

The V and J genes are TRBV5-1 and TRBJ1-2; 7 nucleotides match TRBD1. The V gene's germline CDR1 is SGHRS and CDR2 YFSETQ. CDR3 length: 13 amino acids. J was trimmed by 3 bases and V by 7 bases; bases with no gene match: 6. DNA of the CDR3: TGCGCCAGCGGCTCGGGACAGCACTATGGCTACACCTTC. Encoded protein: CASGSGQHYGYTF.

The rearrangement links TRBV28 to TRBJ1-1, with TRBD1 matching over 12 bases. J was trimmed by 0 bases and V by 5 bases; bases with no gene match: 7. Germline V lookup: CDR1 MDHEN, CDR2 SYDVKM. There are 17 residues in the CDR3. CDR3 sequence: CASSLRDRGRVNTEAFF. The CDR3 DNA reads TGTGCCAGCAGTCTCCGGGACAGGGGGCGGGTGAACACTGAAGCTTTCTTT.

The V call is TRBV10-3, the J call TRBJ2-1, with D maybe TRBD1 (6 bases). Between the trimmed V and J ends, which lost 10 bases and 5 bases, there was a span of 15 bases. Looked up from germline, CDR1 is ENHRY and CDR2 is SYGVKD. CDR3 length: 13 residues. The chain's CDR3 is CATARPGDNEQFF. The CDR3, as DNA: TGTGCCACTGCGCGGCCAGGGGACAATGAGCAGTTCTTC.

The chain employs TRBV2 and TRBJ1-4, with 7 bases identical to TRBD1. Germline trimming cut 1 base from V and 7 bases from J; bases unmatched to any gene: 6. The CDR3 totals 15 residues. Germline-derived CDR1 and CDR2 are SNHLY and FYNNEI. The CDR3 reads CASSEGWTGSEKLFF. The CDR3 DNA reads as TGTGCCAGCAGTGAAGGGTGGACAGGAAGTGAAAAACTGTTTTTT.

This chain uses TRBV5-1 with TRBJ1-4, with TRBD1 matching 7 bases. Trimming removed 4 bases from V and 7 bases from J; junction bases left unmatched: 7. The CDR3 runs to 14 residues. Germline V lookup: CDR1 SGHRS, CDR2 YFSETQ. CDR3 sequence reads: CASSPQGTGEKLFF. The CDR3 DNA is TGCGCCAGCAGCCCACAGGGGACGGGTGAAAAACTGTTTTTT.

The chain recombines TRBV6-5 with TRBJ1-3; D is undetermined. CDR1 is MNHEY, CDR2 SVGAGI, per germline. The CDR3 is 12 amino acids. V lost 5 bases to trimming and J lost 2 bases, with 4 bases between them. The DNA for the CDR3 is TGTGCCAGCAGTCCTGCTGGAAACACCATATATTTT. Amino acids: CASSPAGNTIYF.

The gene calls are TRBV19 and TRBJ1-3; 7 bases fit TRBD1. The CDR3 is made up of 17 amino acids. The ends lost 5 bases at V and 0 bases at J; junction bases unmatched: 10. Germline values: CDR1 LNHDA, CDR2 SQIVND (reference sequence). CDR3 region: CASSDRSGTASGNTIYF. DNA for the CDR3: TGTGCCAGTAGTGACAGATCCGGGACAGCCTCTGGAAACACCATATATTTT.

The J gene is TRBJ2-7, the V gene TRBV7-2; D not resolved. CDR3 length: 14 amino acids. V gave up 3 bases and J gave up 0 bases, with 9 bases separating them. Germline-derived CDR1 and CDR2 are SGHTA and FQGNSA. The DNA for the CDR3 is TGTGCCAGCAGCTTGCTAGGTTCCTCCTACGAGCAGTACTTC. Its protein product is CASSLLGSSYEQYF.

This chain connects TRBV6-5 to TRBJ1-2, with 8 bases matching TRBD1. V shed 10 bases, J shed 8 bases, and the junction held 15 bases outside the gene matches. CDR3 size: 14 residues. The germline V gene encodes CDR1 MNHEY and CDR2 SVGAGI. CDR3 loop: CAIYDGQGAEGYTF. The DNA for the CDR3 is TGTGCCATCTACGATGGGCAGGGGGCTGAGGGCTACACCTTC.